This T cell receptor beta chain was documented in a study of T cells in Graves' hyperthyroidism and ophthalmopathy. The ends were cut back, 7 bases at V and 9 bases at J, with 10 bases in the middle. The CDR3 has 12 amino acids. In germline, CDR1 is SNHLY, CDR2 FYNNEI. This clonotype was picked up a small number of times. Antigen: not known. With a much larger clone just one base away, this may be a read error. Whole-study findings and limits: Clonotypes that were expanded in thyroid above 0.001 mostly appeared in blood too. The model predicted ophthalmopathy a median approximately six months before onset.

Researchers amplified the TCR beta CDR3 regions from RNA transcripts. HTBI primers were used for first-round RT-PCR of the TCR CDR3. TCRdb re-called the multiplex PCR reads with MiXCR, one entry per CDR3 protein. Altogether a few hundred thousand distinct CDR3 sequences are present, roughly 46% being singletons, with the ten largest covering about 8.2%. The sample consisted of peripheral blood or thyroid tissue (not recorded which). The source is a woman between 18 and 30 years old with Graves' hyperthyroidism. V usage is TRBV2 and J usage is TRBJ1-6; weak D call: TRBD1 (5 bases). As DNA, the CDR3 is TGTGCCAGCAAGGGACGGGGTTCACCCCTCCACTTT. The encoded protein is CASKGRGSPLHF.